The 19 T cell receptor beta chains reported below all come from one sample, sequenced in a study of blood T cells in healthy people across ages. Primers used in a second PCR of about 6 to 11 cycles were a sample-barcoded 5' primer and a J-beta primer mix. MiXCR, run by TCRdb on the 5' RACE reads, gives a single entry per CDR3 protein. This table has about 1.4 million distinct CDR3 sequences, around 59% appearing once. Material: blood. Receptor source: a man between 18 and 29 years old in good health.

As concerns this clonotype: One end of the junction does not line up with germline, which may come from a read error. This rearrangement joins TRBV9 to TRBJ2-1; the D gene could be TRBD1 or TRBD2 (6 bases each). The CDR3 runs 16 residues. Germline values: CDR1 SGDLS, CDR2 YYNGEE. The CDR3 DNA is TGTGCCAGCAGTGTAGCTGGGGGGCCCTCCTACAATGAGCAGTTCTTC. Translation: CASSVAGGPSYNEQFF.

J is TRBJ1-1 and V is TRBV6-1; the D is unclear. Deletions cut 7 bases from V and 6 bases from J, with 12 bases between. This CDR3 comprises 12 residues. Germline assignment: CDR1 MNHNS and CDR2 SASEGT. The DNA for the CDR3 is TGTGCCAGCATATTTTCCACTTCTGAAGCTTTCTTT. Protein sequence: CASIFSTSEAFF.

CDR3 DNA: TGTGCCACCAGCAGCTGGACGGTTAACTACGAGCAGTACTTC. This gives the protein CATSSWTVNYEQYF. V and J are TRBV15 and TRBJ2-7; no firm D call. With 3 bases removed from V and 3 bases from J, the gap between germline ends came to 12 bases. The CDR3 spans 14 residues. Germline CDR1 and CDR2: LNHNV and YYDKDF (reference sequence). Supplemented by reference TRBV15 and TRBJ2-7, the full variable domain reads DAMVIQNPRYQVTQFGKPVTLSCSQTLNHNVMYWYQQKSSQAPKLLFHYYDKDFNNEADTPDNFQSRRPNTSFCFLDIRSPGLGDTAMYLCATSSWTVNYEQYFGPGTRLTVT.

This clonotype appeared once. The chain uses TRBV4-2 and TRBJ2-4; D is undetermined. Matching the DNA end better, TRBJ2-5 makes the J call doubtful. Germline CDR1 LGHNA, CDR2 YNFKEQ. CDR3 length: 14 residues. The DNA of the CDR3 is TGTGCCAGCAGCCTTCGACTGGGGAAAGAGACCCAGTACTTC. Translating it yields CASSLRLGKETQYF.

This clonotype was observed a few times. The chain links TRBV25-1 to TRBJ1-6; TRBD1 matches at 9 bases. CDR1 is MGHDK and CDR2 is SYGVNS in the germline V gene. V shed 6 bases and J 7 bases; nucleotides not matched to a gene: 10. The CDR3 extends over 16 amino acids. CDR3 coding DNA: TGTGCCAGCAGCGATCTGGGACAGGGAGTAAATTCACCCCTCCACTTT. Encoded protein: CASSDLGQGVNSPLHF. Looking up the rest from reference TRBV25-1 and TRBJ1-6 gives the full variable domain: EADIYQTPRYLVIGTGKKITLECSQTMGHDKMYWYQQDPGMELHLIHYSYGVNSTEKGDLSSESTVSRIRTEHFPLTLESARPSHTSQYLCASSDLGQGVNSPLHFGNGTRLTVT.

In this sample, this clonotype turned up a few times. The gene calls are TRBV6-2 or TRBV6-3 and TRBJ1-6; tentative D call: TRBD1 (6 bases). The V gene lost 6 bases and the J gene lost 7 bases, with 13 bases spanning the gap. Per germline, CDR1 MNHEY and CDR2 SVGEGT. The CDR3 is 14 amino acids. Here the CDR3 reads CASRPGTTNSPLHF. The CDR3 DNA sequence: TGTGCCAGCAGGCCCGGGACAACCAATTCACCCCTCCACTTT.

This clonotype was seen only a few times. The chain employs TRBV12-3 or TRBV12-4 and TRBJ2-5; D perhaps matches TRBD1 (6 bases). The CDR3 spans 13 residues. V dropped 6 bases and J dropped 2 bases, with 10 bases sitting between them. The CDR3 protein is CASRQQGQETQYF. In nucleotides, the CDR3 is TGTGCCAGCAGACAACAGGGACAAGAGACCCAGTACTTC.

In this sample, this clonotype turned up once. The chain employs TRBV7-9 and TRBJ2-3; tentative D call: TRBD2 (7 bases). Trimming removed 10 bases from V and 7 bases from J, with 18 bases in between. There are 13 residues in the CDR3. Germline CDR1 is SEHNR and CDR2 is FQNEAQ (reference sequence). CDR3 sequence reads: CATGGQGVNTQYF. As DNA, the CDR3 is TGTGCCACCGGGGGGCAGGGTGTGAATACGCAGTATTTT.

The chain joins TRBV4-1 to TRBJ2-2, with unresolved D. The CDR3 sequence is 15 residues long. The germline V gene has CDR1 MGHRA and CDR2 YSYEKL. V lost 4 bases to trimming and J lost 3 bases, with 12 bases between them. In DNA form, the CDR3 reads TGCGCCAGCAGCCCCGTTGGATTCGACACCGGGGAGCTGTTTTTT. Protein product: CASSPVGFDTGELFF.

This clonotype was counted only a few times. V and J are TRBV25-1 and TRBJ1-2; 7 positions agree with TRBD1. CDR1 and CDR2 from the germline V gene are MGHDK and SYGVNS. This CDR3 contains 13 residues. With 4 bases clipped from V and 2 bases from J, the junction kept 1 base outside the gene matches. The CDR3 loop is CASSATGNYGYTF. DNA for the CDR3: TGTGCCAGCAGTGCGACAGGGAACTATGGCTACACCTTC.

The chain is built from TRBV11-2 and TRBJ1-2, with D possibly matching TRBD1 (5 bases). The CDR3 length is 15 residues. Per germline, CDR1 SGHAT and CDR2 FQNNGV. Trimming pared 1 base from V and 4 bases from J, leaving 13 bases between. The CDR3 loop is CASSLVGVSGYGYTF. The CDR3 DNA reads as TGTGCCAGCAGCTTAGTGGGGGTATCCGGCTATGGCTACACCTTC.

This clonotype was detected once. A much bigger clone sits one base away, suggesting this may be a read error. The J gene is TRBJ2-5, the V gene TRBV6-5; 7 bases line up with TRBD1. The J call may be faulty, since TRBJ2-7 better matches the DNA end. Germline CDR1 MNHEY, CDR2 SVGAGI. The CDR3 has 14 residues. CDR3 sequence reads: CASSYGQGVYEQYF. The CDR3 nucleotides read TGTGCCAGCAGTTACGGGCAGGGGGTCTACGAGCAGTACTTC.

The rearrangement uses TRBV12-3 or TRBV12-4 and TRBJ2-3; unclear D gene. The CDR3 consists of 14 residues. The ends were cut back, 5 bases at V and 4 bases at J, with 13 bases in the middle. The CDR3 reads CASSIDSPPDTQYF. Written as DNA, the CDR3 is TGTGCCAGCAGTATCGACTCTCCCCCAGATACGCAGTATTTT.

This chain joins TRBV4-1 and TRBJ1-1; D remains unclear. V was trimmed by 4 bases and J by 4 bases, leaving 13 bases between them. CDR3 length: 14 amino acids. The germline V gene has CDR1 MGHRA and CDR2 YSYEKL. Written as DNA, the CDR3 is TGCGCCAGCAGCCTAAGTCCCCTCGGCACTGAAGCTTTCTTT. Its translation: CASSLSPLGTEAFF.

In its sample, this clonotype was seen many times. The rearrangement joins TRBV12-3 or TRBV12-4 to TRBJ2-6; D ambiguous. The V gene lost 6 bases and the J gene lost 2 bases, with 8 bases spanning the gap. The CDR3 is 14 residues long. The CDR3 sequence: CASRGSAGANVLTF. CDR3 bases: TGTGCCAGCAGGGGGTCCGCTGGGGCCAACGTCCTGACTTTC.

The chain has TRBV30 and TRBJ2-7; 11 bases match TRBD2. Trimming removed 5 bases from V and 3 bases from J; junction bases left unmatched: 3. This CDR3 contains 13 residues. Germline V CDR1 and CDR2: GTSNPN, SVGIG (reference sequence). The CDR3, as DNA: TGTGCCTGGGGGGGACTAGCGGACTACGAGCAGTACTTC. Amino acid sequence: CAWGGLADYEQYF.

As to this clonotype: One junction end does not reproduce the germline sequence, and a read error may be involved. This chain uses TRBV5-1 with TRBJ1-1, with 7 bases lining up with TRBD1. There are 14 residues in the CDR3. Germline loops: CDR1 SGHRS, CDR2 YFSETQ. Here the CDR3 reads CASSLQGLDTEAFF. CDR3 nucleotides: TGTGCCAGCAGCTTACAGGGGCTCGATACTGAAGCTTTCTTT.

This chain connects TRBV5-1 to TRBJ2-4; D is perhaps TRBD1 (5 bases). CDR1 is SGHRS and CDR2 is YFSETQ in the germline V gene. This CDR3 spans 17 amino acids. V lost 0 bases, J lost 3 bases, and 16 bases lay in between. The CDR3 DNA reads TGCGCCAGCAGCTTGGGCTTTGAGACAGACAGCAAAAACATTCAGTACTTC. It codes for CASSLGFETDSKNIQYF. Full variable domain (missing parts from reference TRBV5-1 and TRBJ2-4): KAGVTQTPRYLIKTRGQQVTLSCSPISGHRSVSWYQQTPGQGLQFLFEYFSETQRNKGNFPGRFSGRQFSNSRSEMNVSTLELGDSALYLCASSLGFETDSKNIQYFGAGTRLSVL.

V and J are TRBV6-2 or TRBV6-3 and TRBJ2-7, with D maybe TRBD2 (5 bases). Per germline, CDR1 MNHEY and CDR2 SVGEGT. The V end was cut by 2 bases, the J end by 3 bases, with 17 bases between. The CDR3 is made up of 16 amino acids. CDR3 amino acids: CASSYPTTTKSYEQYF. The CDR3 region has the DNA TGTGCCAGCAGTTACCCCACGACTACAAAGAGCTACGAGCAGTACTTC.